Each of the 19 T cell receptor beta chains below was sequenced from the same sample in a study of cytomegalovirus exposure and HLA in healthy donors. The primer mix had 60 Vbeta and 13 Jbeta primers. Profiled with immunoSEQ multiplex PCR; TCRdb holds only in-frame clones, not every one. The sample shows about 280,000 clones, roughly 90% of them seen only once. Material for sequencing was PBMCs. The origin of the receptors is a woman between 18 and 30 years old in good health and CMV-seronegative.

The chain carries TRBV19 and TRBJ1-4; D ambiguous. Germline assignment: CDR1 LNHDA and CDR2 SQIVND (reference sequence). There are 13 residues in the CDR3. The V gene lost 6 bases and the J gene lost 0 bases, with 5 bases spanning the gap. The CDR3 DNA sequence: TGTGCCAGTAGCCCTTCAACTAATGAAAAACTGTTTTTT. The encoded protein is CASSPSTNEKLFF. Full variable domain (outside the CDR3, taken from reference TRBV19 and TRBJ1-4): DGGITQSPKYLFRKEGQNVTLSCEQNLNHDAMYWYRQDPGQGLRLIYYSQIVNDFQKGDIAEGYSVSREKKESFPLTVTSAQKNPTAFYLCASSPSTNEKLFFGSGTQLSVL.

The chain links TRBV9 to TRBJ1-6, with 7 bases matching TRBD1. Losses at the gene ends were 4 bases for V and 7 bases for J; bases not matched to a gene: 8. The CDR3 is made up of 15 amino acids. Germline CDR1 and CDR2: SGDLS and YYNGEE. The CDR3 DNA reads TGTGCCAGCAGCCCACGGGACAGTAAGAATTCACCCCTCCACTTT. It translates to CASSPRDSKNSPLHF.

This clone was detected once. The CDR3 sequence: CASSWTKGNRPQHF. DNA for the CDR3: TGTGCCAGCAGTTGGACAAAAGGAAACCGGCCCCAGCATTTT. The V gene is TRBV2, the J gene TRBJ1-5, with D possibly being TRBD1 (5 bases). Germline V gene sequence: CDR1 SNHLY, CDR2 FYNNEI. This CDR3 region has 14 residues. The V gene lost 5 bases and the J gene lost 9 bases, with 17 bases spanning the gap. The full variable domain, completed using reference TRBV2 and TRBJ1-5, is EPEVTQTPSHQVTQMGQEVILRCVPISNHLYFYWYRQILGQKVEFLVSFYNNEISEKSEIFDDQFSVERPDGSNFTLKIRSTKLEDSAMYFCASSWTKGNRPQHFGDGTRLSIL.

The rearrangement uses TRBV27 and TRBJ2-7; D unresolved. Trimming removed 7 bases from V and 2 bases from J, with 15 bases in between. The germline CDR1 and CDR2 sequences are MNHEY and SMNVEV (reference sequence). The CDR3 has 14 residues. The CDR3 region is CASNNRRVPYEQYF. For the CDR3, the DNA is TGTGCCAGCAACAACCGTCGGGTCCCCTACGAGCAGTACTTC.

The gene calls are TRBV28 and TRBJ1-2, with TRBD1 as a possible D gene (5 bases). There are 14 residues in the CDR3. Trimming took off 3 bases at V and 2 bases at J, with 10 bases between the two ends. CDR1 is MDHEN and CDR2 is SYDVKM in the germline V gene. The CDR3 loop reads CASSLWGRNYGYTF. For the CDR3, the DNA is TGTGCCAGCAGTTTGTGGGGGAGGAACTATGGCTACACCTTC.

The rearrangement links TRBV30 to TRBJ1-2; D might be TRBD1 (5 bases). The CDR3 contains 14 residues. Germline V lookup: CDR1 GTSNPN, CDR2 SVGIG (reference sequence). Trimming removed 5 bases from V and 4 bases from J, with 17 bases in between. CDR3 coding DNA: TGTGCCTGGCGACAAAAACAGGAATCCTATGGCTACACCTTC. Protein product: CAWRQKQESYGYTF. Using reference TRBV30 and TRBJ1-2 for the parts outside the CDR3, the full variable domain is SQTIHQWPATLVQPVGSPLSLECTVEGTSNPNLYWYRQAAGRGLQLLFYSVGIGQISSEVPQNLSASRPQDRQFILSSKKLLLSDSGFYLCAWRQKQESYGYTFGSGTRLTVV.

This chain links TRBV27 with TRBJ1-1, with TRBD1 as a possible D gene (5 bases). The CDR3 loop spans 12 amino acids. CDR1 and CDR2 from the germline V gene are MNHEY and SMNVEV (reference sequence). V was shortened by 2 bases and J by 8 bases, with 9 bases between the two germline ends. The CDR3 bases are TGTGCCAGCAGTTTAGCGGGGGGGGAAGCTTTCTTT. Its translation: CASSLAGGEAFF.

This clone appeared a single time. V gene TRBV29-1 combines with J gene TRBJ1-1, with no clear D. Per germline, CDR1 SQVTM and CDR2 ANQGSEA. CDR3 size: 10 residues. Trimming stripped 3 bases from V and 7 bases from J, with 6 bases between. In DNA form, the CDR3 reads TGCAGCGTTGATCCGGGTGAAGCTTTCTTT. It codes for CSVDPGEAFF.

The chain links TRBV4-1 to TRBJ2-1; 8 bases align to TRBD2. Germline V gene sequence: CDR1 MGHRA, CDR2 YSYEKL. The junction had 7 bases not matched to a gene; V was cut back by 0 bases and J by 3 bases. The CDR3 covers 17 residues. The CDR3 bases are TGCGCCAGCAGCCAAGACCCTCGGGGGGGTATCTACAATGAGCAGTTCTTC. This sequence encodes CASSQDPRGGIYNEQFF.

The CDR3 DNA follows: TGCAGCGCCAAAAACAGGGGGAGGTACAATGAGCAGTTCTTC. Its protein is CSAKNRGRYNEQFF. This chain connects TRBV29-1 to TRBJ2-1; 8 bases map to TRBD1. CDR1 and CDR2 from the germline V gene are SQVTM and ANQGSEA. The CDR3 is made up of 14 amino acids. With 7 bases clipped from V and 4 bases from J, the junction kept 9 bases outside the gene matches.

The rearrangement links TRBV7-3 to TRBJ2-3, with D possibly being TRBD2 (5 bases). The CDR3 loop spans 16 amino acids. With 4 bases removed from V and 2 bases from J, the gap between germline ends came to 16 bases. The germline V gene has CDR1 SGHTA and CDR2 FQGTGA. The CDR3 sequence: CASSSYPGFDTDTQYF. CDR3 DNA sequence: TGTGCCAGCAGCTCATACCCGGGATTTGACACAGATACGCAGTATTTT.

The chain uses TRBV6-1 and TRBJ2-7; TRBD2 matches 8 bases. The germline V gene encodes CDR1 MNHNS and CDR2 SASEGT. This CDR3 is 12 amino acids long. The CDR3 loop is CTTRTSFDEQYF. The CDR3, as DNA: TGTACAACCCGGACTAGCTTCGACGAGCAGTACTTC.

The CDR3 coding sequence is TGTGCCAGCAGTCACCTACAGGGCCGTGACACTGAAGCTTTCTTT. This codes for CASSHLQGRDTEAFF. V and J are TRBV2 and TRBJ1-1; TRBD1 might be the D (6 bases). The V and J ends lost 5 bases and 3 bases respectively, with 16 bases between them. Germline loops: CDR1 SNHLY, CDR2 FYNNEI. This CDR3 is built from 15 residues.

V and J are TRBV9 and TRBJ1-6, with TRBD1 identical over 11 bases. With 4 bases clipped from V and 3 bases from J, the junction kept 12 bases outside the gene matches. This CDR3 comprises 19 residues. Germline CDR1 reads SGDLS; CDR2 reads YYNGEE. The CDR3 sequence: CASSPGQGAPVGYNSPLHF. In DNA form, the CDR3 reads TGTGCCAGCAGCCCAGGACAGGGGGCCCCCGTTGGCTATAATTCACCCCTCCACTTT.

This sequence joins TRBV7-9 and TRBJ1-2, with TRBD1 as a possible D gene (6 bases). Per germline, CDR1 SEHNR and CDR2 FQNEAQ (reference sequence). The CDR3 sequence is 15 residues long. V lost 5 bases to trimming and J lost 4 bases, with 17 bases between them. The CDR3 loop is CASSPPTGTSYGYTF. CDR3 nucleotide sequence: TGTGCCAGCAGCCCTCCAACCGGGACATCCTATGGCTACACCTTC.

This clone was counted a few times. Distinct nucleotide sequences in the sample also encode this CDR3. CDR3 sequence (DNA): TGTGCCAGCAGCTTGGACAGCAACACCGGGGAGCTGTTTTTT. Translation: CASSLDSNTGELFF. V gene TRBV7-9 combines with J gene TRBJ2-2; perhaps TRBD1 as D (6 bases). The germline V gene has CDR1 SEHNR and CDR2 FQNEAQ (reference sequence). The CDR3 totals 14 residues. V lost 3 bases to trimming and J lost 2 bases, with 7 bases between them.

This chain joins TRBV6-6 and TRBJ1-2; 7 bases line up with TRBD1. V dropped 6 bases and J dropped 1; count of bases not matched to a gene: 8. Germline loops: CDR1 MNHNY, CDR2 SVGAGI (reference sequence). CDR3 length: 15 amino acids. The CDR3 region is CASRSTGPINYGYTF. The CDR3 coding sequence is TGTGCCAGCAGGTCGACAGGGCCCATTAACTATGGCTACACCTTC.

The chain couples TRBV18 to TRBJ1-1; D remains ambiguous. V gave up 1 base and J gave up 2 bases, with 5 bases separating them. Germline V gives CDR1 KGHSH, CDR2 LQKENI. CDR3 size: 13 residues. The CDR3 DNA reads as TGTGCCAGCTCACCACTCATCAACACTGAAGCTTTCTTT. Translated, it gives CASSPLINTEAFF. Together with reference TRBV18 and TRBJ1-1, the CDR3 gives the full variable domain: NAGVMQNPRHLVRRRGQEARLRCSPMKGHSHVYWYRQLPEEGLKFMVYLQKENIIDESGMPKERFSAEFPKEGPSILRIQQVVRGDSAAYFCASSPLINTEAFFGQGTRLTVV.

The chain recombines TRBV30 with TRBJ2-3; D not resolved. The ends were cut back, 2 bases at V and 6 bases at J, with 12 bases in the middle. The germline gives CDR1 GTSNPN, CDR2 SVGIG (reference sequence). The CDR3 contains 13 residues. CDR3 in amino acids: CAWSTPPPDTQYF. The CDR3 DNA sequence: TGTGCCTGGAGTACTCCCCCCCCGGATACGCAGTATTTT.